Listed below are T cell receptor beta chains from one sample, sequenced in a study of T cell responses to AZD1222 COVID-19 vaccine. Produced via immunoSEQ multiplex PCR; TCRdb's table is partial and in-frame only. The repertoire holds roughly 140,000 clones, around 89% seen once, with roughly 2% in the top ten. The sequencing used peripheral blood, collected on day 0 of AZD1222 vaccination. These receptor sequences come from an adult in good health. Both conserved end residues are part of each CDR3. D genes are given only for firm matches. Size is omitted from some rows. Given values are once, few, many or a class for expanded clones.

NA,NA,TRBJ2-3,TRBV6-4,TGTGCCAGCAGCCCGGGATTTGGCAAAACGGGGAATACGCAGTATTTT,CASSPGFGKTGNTQYF
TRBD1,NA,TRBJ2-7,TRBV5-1,TGCGCCAGCAGCCCGCCGGGACAGGGGGCCCACGAGCAGTACTTC,CASSPPGQGAHEQYF
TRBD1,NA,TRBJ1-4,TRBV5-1,TGCGCCAGCAGCCCTGGGGACAGGGTTAGGAATGAAAAACTGTTTTTT,CASSPGDRVRNEKLFF
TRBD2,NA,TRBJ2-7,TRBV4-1,TGCGCCAGCAGCCAACCAGTGAGAGGGAGGGCCTCCTACGAGCAGTACTTC,CASSQPVRGRASYEQYF
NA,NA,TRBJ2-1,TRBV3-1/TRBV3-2,TGTGCCAGCAGCCAAGTCCGGACTTCGAGGGTCTACAATGAGCAGTTCTTC,CASSQVRTSRVYNEQFF
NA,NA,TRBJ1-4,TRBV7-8,TGTGCCAGCAGCCAAAGTCGAGGCGGTATTGAAAAACTGTTTTTT,CASSQSRGGIEKLFF
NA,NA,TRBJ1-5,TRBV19,TGTGCCAGTAGTATTCCGGGGGCCAATCAGCCCCAGCATTTT,CASSIPGANQPQHF
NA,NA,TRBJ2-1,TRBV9,TGTGCCAGCAGCCTCCCTGGGCCCCGGCAGTTCTTC,CASSLPGPRQFF
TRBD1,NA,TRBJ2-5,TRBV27,TGTGCCAGCAGTTGGGACAGGGTATCACCAGAGACCCAGTACTTC,CASSWDRVSPETQYF
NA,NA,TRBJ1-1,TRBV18,TGTGCCAGCTCATACCTCGAAGGAGGGACCACTGAAGCTTTCTTT,CASSYLEGGTTEAFF
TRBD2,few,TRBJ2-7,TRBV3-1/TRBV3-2,TGTGCCAGCAGCCCCGGGACTAGCCGCTACGAGCAGTACTTC,CASSPGTSRYEQYF
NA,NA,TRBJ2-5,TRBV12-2,TGTGCAAGTCGAAGAGGACAGGGAAGGTACCAAGAGACCCAGTACTTC,CASRRGQGRYQETQYF
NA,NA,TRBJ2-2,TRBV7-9,TGTGCCAGCAGCCCAACGGTAACGAACACCGGGGAGCTGTTTTTT,CASSPTVTNTGELFF
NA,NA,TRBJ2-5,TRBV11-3,TGTGCCAGCAGCCAGGGAGGGGGGGCAGGAGAGACCCAGTACTTC,CASSQGGGAGETQYF
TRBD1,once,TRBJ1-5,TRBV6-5,TGTGCCAGCAGCCTTCACAGGGGTAGCAATCAGCCCCAGCATTTT,CASSLHRGSNQPQHF
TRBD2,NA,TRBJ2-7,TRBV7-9,TGTGCCAGCAGCTTAGGTTCTAGCGGGGCCCGTCTTAGGGAGCAGTACTTC,CASSLGSSGARLREQYF
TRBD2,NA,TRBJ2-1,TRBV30,TGTGCCTGGAGTCTAGGACTAGCGGGAGGCGAGCAGTTCTTC,CAWSLGLAGGEQFF
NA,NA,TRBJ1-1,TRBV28,TGTGCCAGCAGGTCGGGCGGGGGGAACACTGAAGCTTTCTTT,CASRSGGGNTEAFF
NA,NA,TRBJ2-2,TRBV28,TGTGCCATCAAGGACAGCAAGAACACCGGGGAGCTGTTTTTT,CAIKDSKNTGELFF
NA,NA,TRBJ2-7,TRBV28,TGTGCCAGCTCGGCGAGATACTCCTACGAGCAGTACTTC,CASSARYSYEQYF
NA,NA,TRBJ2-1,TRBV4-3,TGCGCCAGCAGCCAAGATGCCGACAGGTACAATGAGCAGTTCTTC,CASSQDADRYNEQFF
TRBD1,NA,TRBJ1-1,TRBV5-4,TGTGCCAGCAGCTCTGACCCACAGGGGGCTCTCACTGAAGCTTTCTTT,CASSSDPQGALTEAFF